This T cell receptor (beta chain) stems from a study of Graves' ophthalmopathy and Graves' hyperthyroidism. TCR beta CDR3 regions were amplified from RNA transcripts. RT-PCR was first run with HTBI primers, then multiplex PCR in a second round. TCRdb called the multiplex PCR reads again in MiXCR, with one record for every CDR3 protein. The sample records more than 1,000,000 distinct CDR3 sequences, about 35% being singletons. Material: peripheral blood or thyroid tissue (not recorded which). The TCR was taken from an adult man with Graves' hyperthyroidism.

In DNA, the CDR3 is TGTGCTAGTGGTTTTTGGGACACTGAAGCTTTCTTT. It yields the protein CASGFWDTEAFF. The chain combines TRBV12-5 with TRBJ1-1; D gene uncertain. V was trimmed by 3 bases and J by 3 bases, leaving 5 bases between them. This CDR3 has 12 residues. CDR1 LGHNT and CDR2 FRNRAP come from the germline V gene.